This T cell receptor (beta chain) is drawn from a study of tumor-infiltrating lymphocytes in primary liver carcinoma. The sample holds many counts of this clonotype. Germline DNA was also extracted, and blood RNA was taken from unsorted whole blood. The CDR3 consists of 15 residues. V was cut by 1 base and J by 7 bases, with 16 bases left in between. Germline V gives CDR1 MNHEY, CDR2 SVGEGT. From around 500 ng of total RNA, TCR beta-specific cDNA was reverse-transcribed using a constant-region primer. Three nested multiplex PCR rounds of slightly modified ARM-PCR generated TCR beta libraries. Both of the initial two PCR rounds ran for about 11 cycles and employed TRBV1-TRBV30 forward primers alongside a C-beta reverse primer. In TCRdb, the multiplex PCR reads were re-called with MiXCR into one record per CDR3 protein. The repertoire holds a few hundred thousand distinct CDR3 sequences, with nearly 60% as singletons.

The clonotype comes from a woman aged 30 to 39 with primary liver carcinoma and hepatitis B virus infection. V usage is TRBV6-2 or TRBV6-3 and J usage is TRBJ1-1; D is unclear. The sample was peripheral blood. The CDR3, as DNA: TGTGCCAGCAGTTACTATCAGTCCGGAGTTGGTGAAGCTTTCTTT. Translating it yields CASSYYQSGVGEAFF.